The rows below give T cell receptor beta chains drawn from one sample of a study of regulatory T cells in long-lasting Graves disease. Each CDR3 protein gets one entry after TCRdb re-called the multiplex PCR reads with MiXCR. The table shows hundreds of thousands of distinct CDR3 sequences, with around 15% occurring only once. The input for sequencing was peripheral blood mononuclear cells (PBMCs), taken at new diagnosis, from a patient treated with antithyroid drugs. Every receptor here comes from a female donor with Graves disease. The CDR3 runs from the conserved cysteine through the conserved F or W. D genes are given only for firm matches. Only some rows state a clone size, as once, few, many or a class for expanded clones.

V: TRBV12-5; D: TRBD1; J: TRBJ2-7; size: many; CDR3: CASGLDGTGGEQYF; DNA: TGTGCTAGTGGTTTGGATGGGACAGGAGGCGAGCAGTACTTC
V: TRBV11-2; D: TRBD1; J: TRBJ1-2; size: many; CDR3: CASSPSQGARNYGYTF; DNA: TGTGCCAGCAGCCCCTCACAGGGGGCACGAAACTATGGCTACACCTTC
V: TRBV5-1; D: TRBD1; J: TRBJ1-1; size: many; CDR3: CASSPRTGNTMNTEAFF; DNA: TGCGCCAGCAGCCCGAGGACAGGGAATACCATGAACACTGAAGCTTTCTTT
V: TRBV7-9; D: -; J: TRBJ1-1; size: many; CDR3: CASSFFEQAPEAFF; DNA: TGTGCCAGCAGCTTTTTTGAACAGGCTCCTGAAGCTTTCTTT
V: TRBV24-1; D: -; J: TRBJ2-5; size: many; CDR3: CATSDGGRETQYF; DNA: TGTGCCACCAGTGATGGGGGGAGAGAGACCCAGTACTTC
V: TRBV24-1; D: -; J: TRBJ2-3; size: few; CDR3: CATSDSLGTDTQYF; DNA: TGTGCCACCAGTGATTCCCTGGGCACAGATACGCAGTATTTT
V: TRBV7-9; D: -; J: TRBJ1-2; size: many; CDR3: CASSFWTFYYGYTF; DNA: TGTGCCAGCAGTTTCTGGACGTTCTACTATGGCTACACCTTC
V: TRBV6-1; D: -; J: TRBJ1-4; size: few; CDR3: CASSIQWGAREKLFF; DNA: TGTGCCAGCAGTATCCAATGGGGGGCGCGTGAAAAACTGTTTTTT
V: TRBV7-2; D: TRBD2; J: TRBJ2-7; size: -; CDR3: CASSLAGLAGYEQYF; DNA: TGTGCCAGCAGCTTAGCGGGACTAGCGGGATATGAGCAGTACTTC
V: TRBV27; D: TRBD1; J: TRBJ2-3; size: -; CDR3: CASSLWDRDTDTQYF; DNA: TGTGCCAGCAGTTTATGGGACAGAGACACAGATACGCAGTATTTT
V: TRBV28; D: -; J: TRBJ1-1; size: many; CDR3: CAAALNTEAFF; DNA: TGTGCCGCTGCCTTGAACACTGAAGCTTTCTTT
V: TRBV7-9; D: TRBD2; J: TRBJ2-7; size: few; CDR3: CASSPSQRERYEQYF; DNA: TGTGCCAGCAGCCCCTCCCAGCGGGAGCGTTACGAGCAGTACTTC
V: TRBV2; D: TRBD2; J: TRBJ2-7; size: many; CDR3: CASTISPASGSYEQYF; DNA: TGTGCCAGCACCATCAGCCCCGCTAGCGGGAGCTACGAGCAGTACTTC
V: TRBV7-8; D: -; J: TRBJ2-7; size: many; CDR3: CASSLSYSYEQYF; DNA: TGTGCCAGCAGCCTTTCTTACTCCTACGAGCAGTACTTC
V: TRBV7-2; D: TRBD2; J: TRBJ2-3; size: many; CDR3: CASSPQVREGDTQYF; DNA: TGTGCCAGCAGCCCCCAGGTGCGGGAGGGGGATACGCAGTATTTT
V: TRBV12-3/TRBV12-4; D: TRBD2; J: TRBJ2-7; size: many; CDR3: CASSGLAGIYEQYF; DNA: TGTGCCAGCAGTGGACTAGCGGGAATCTACGAGCAGTACTTC
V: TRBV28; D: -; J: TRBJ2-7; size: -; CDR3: CASRTTSIEQYF; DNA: TGTGCCAGCAGAACGACTAGTATCGAGCAGTACTTC
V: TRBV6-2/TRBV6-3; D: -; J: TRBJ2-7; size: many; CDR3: CASSDVKDSYEQYF; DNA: TGTGCCAGCAGCGACGTTAAGGACAGCTACGAGCAGTACTTC
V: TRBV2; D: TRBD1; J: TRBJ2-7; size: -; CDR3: CASSPGQGRGEQYF; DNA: TGTGCCAGCAGTCCCGGACAGGGCCGGGGCGAGCAGTACTTC
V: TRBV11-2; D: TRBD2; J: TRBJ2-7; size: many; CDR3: CASSSGGNSRHYEQYF; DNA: TGTGCCAGCAGCTCCGGGGGGAATAGCAGACACTACGAGCAGTACTTC
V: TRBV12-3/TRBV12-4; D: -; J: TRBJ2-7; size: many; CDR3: CASSRGILFYEQYF; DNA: TGTGCCAGCAGCCGAGGGATCCTGTTCTACGAGCAGTACTTC
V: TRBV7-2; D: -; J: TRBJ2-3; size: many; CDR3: CASSLAFGRAQYF; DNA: TGTGCCAGCAGCTTAGCGTTTGGGCGGGCGCAGTATTTT
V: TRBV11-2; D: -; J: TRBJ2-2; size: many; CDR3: CASSGGAYTGELFF; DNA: TGTGCCAGCAGCGGGGGGGCTTACACCGGGGAGCTGTTTTTT
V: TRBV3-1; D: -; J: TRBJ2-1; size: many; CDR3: CASSQGRVSVVF; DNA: TGTGCCAGCAGCCAAGGCCGGGTCTCGGTGGTCTTC
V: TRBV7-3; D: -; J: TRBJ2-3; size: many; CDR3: CASSLSGSIAQDTQYF; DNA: TGTGCCAGCAGCTTAAGTGGGTCCATCGCGCAGGATACGCAGTATTTT
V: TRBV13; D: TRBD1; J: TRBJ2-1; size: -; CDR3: CASSSIGQGYNEQFF; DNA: TGTGCCAGCAGCTCCATCGGACAGGGATACAATGAGCAGTTCTTC
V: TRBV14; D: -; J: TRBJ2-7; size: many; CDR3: CASSQEWGGRYEQYF; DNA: TGTGCCAGCAGCCAAGAGTGGGGAGGACGGTACGAGCAGTACTTC
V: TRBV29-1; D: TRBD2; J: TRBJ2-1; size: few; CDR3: CSVAKREAQKNNEQFF; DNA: TGCAGCGTTGCCAAGCGGGAGGCCCAGAAAAACAATGAGCAGTTCTTC
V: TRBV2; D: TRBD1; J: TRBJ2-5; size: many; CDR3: CASREPGTGGQETQYF; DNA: TGTGCCAGCAGGGAACCTGGGACAGGGGGACAAGAGACCCAGTACTTC
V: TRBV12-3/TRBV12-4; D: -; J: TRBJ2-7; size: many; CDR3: CASSLALNYEQYF; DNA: TGTGCCAGCAGTTTAGCGCTAAACTACGAGCAGTACTTC